This T cell receptor (beta chain) was recorded in a study of CD8 T cells in ankylosing spondylitis. This clonotype has at least ten counts. As yet, its antigen is unknown. Study conclusions and caveats: Disease-linked clones were found to be CD8+ and relatively rare in peripheral blood. There were earlier reports of some motif variants in reactive arthritis synovial fluid and blood. Reportedly, significant enrichment of disease-linked clones occurred in matched ankylosing spondylitis synovial fluid.

Each TCR beta library was made by quantitative 5'-RACE that incorporated molecular barcodes. MiXCR, applied by TCRdb to the 5' RACE reads, yields one record per CDR3 protein. Of about 240,000 distinct CDR3 sequences listed, 9.5% to 12% are singletons. The CDR3 has 14 residues. The V and J ends lost 6 bases and 5 bases, in that order; junction bases with no gene match: 5. The chain is built from TRBV12-3 or TRBV12-4 and TRBJ2-3, with 10 bases matching TRBD1. The sample taken for sequencing was blood, either unsorted or a sorted T cell fraction (not recorded which). This sequence was found in a male donor with ankylosing spondylitis or in good health (not recorded which). The CDR3 DNA reads as TGTGCCAGCAGCGGTGGGACAGGGGAAGATACGCAGTATTTT. Translating it yields CASSGGTGEDTQYF.